The 29 T cell receptor beta chains below come from one sample, sequenced in a study of neurological immune-mediated disorders. TCRdb re-called the 5' RACE reads with MiXCR, one entry per CDR3 protein. This sample has approximately 86,000 distinct CDR3 sequences, with 2% to 3% found just once. Sequencing was performed on PBMCs. These receptors were taken from a woman younger than 45 with multiple sclerosis.

This clonotype occurred many times. The chain is built from TRBV5-5 and TRBJ2-3; the match to TRBD1 covers 8 bases. J was trimmed by 4 bases and V by 2 bases; bases with no gene match: 6. CDR1 SGHKS and CDR2 YYEKEE come from the germline V gene (reference sequence). The CDR3 loop spans 15 amino acids. The CDR3 DNA sequence: TGTGCCAGCAGCTTCGGACAGGGTGCAGCAGATACGCAGTATTTT. Translation gives CASSFGQGAADTQYF.

This clonotype was recorded many times. The chain combines TRBV20-1 with TRBJ1-1; D may be TRBD1 (6 bases). Looked up from germline, CDR1 is DFQATT and CDR2 is SNEGSKA (reference sequence). The CDR3 is 15 amino acids. The ends were cut back, 6 bases at V and 4 bases at J, with 21 bases in the middle. The CDR3 reads CSASTGKGIVTEAFF. CDR3 coding DNA: TGCAGTGCGTCAACAGGGAAGGGTATTGTCACTGAAGCTTTCTTT.

The chain carries TRBV7-9 and TRBJ2-1; no clear D. The CDR3 sequence is 12 residues long. Per germline, CDR1 SEHNR and CDR2 FQNEAQ (reference sequence). V was trimmed by 4 bases and J by 9 bases, leaving 10 bases between them. The CDR3 protein is CASSYPPGEQFF. The CDR3 region has the DNA TGTGCCAGCAGCTATCCCCCGGGTGAGCAGTTCTTC.

This clonotype was observed at least ten times. The V call is TRBV12-3 or TRBV12-4, the J call TRBJ1-5, with D uncertain. CDR3 size: 13 residues. V was clipped by 3 bases and J by 1 base, with 4 bases between them. CDR3 loop: CASSFKSNQPQHF. CDR3 nucleotides: TGTGCCAGCAGTTTTAAGAGCAATCAGCCCCAGCATTTT.

This clonotype was observed many times. This sequence joins TRBV5-1 and TRBJ2-7, with D uncertain. From germline, CDR1 is SGHRS and CDR2 YFSETQ. Trimming cost V 6 bases and J 4 bases, with 8 bases left between them. This CDR3 spans 11 amino acids. The CDR3, as DNA: TGCGCCAGCAAAGGAGAATACGAGCAGTACTTC. Translated: CASKGEYEQYF.

There are many counts of this clonotype. The chain employs TRBV5-1 and TRBJ2-1; 12 bases match TRBD2. V was pared by 4 bases and J by 7 bases, with 6 bases of the junction left unmatched. This CDR3 is 15 amino acids long. Germline V gives CDR1 SGHRS, CDR2 YFSETQ. CDR3 nucleotide sequence: TGCGCCAGCAGCCAGACTAGCGGGAGTGGAAATGAGCAGTTCTTC. Translated, it gives CASSQTSGSGNEQFF.

This clonotype was seen ten or more times. This chain connects TRBV20-1 to TRBJ1-1; the D is unclear. The CDR3 is made up of 14 amino acids. Germline V gene data show CDR1 as DFQATT and CDR2 as SNEGSKA (reference sequence). V dropped 1 base and J dropped 1 base, with 10 bases sitting between them. The CDR3 sequence: CSARGPVGNTEAFF. As DNA, the CDR3 is TGCAGTGCTAGAGGTCCAGTCGGGAACACTGAAGCTTTCTTT.

This clonotype was recorded many times. The chain is built from TRBV20-1 and TRBJ2-3, with 10 nucleotides matching TRBD2. The J segment lost 4 bases and the V segment lost 0 bases, leaving 7 bases of the junction unmatched. The CDR3 covers 16 residues. In germline, CDR1 is DFQATT, CDR2 SNEGSKA (reference sequence). CDR3 residues: CSARDLLAGGSDTQYF. As DNA, the CDR3 is TGCAGTGCTAGAGATCTGTTAGCGGGAGGCTCAGATACGCAGTATTTT.

This CDR3 reads CSADGLVGGELFF. DNA of the CDR3: TGCAGTGCGGACGGACTAGTGGGCGGGGAGCTGTTTTTT. The chain links TRBV20-1 to TRBJ2-2; 7 bases fit TRBD2. The CDR3 runs 13 residues. The V gene end was trimmed by 6 bases and the J gene end by 7 bases; junction bases not matched to a gene: 8. CDR1 and CDR2 from the germline V gene are DFQATT and SNEGSKA (reference sequence).

Many counts were recorded for this clonotype. The rearrangement joins TRBV20-1 to TRBJ1-3; the D is unclear. V was shortened by 1 base and J by 4 bases, with 11 bases between the two germline ends. Germline CDR1 is DFQATT and CDR2 is SNEGSKA (reference sequence). The CDR3 has 14 amino acids. The CDR3 reads CSARVIEPGNTIYF. Written as DNA, the CDR3 is TGCAGTGCTAGAGTAATAGAGCCCGGAAACACCATATATTTT.

Many counts were recorded for this clonotype. The chain recombines TRBV15 with TRBJ2-1, with D perhaps being TRBD1 or TRBD2 (6 bases each). The CDR3 spans 17 residues. The germline V gene encodes CDR1 LNHNV and CDR2 YYDKDF (reference sequence). V lost 1 base and J 3 bases, leaving 16 bases between the germline ends. CDR3 protein: CATSRAGAGLVYNEQFF. The CDR3 DNA reads as TGTGCCACCAGCAGAGCGGGGGCAGGGCTCGTCTACAATGAGCAGTTCTTC.

This clonotype was counted many times. The chain employs TRBV2 and TRBJ1-2; TRBD1 is a possible D gene (6 bases). CDR1 and CDR2 from the germline V gene are SNHLY and FYNNEI. With 6 bases removed from V and 8 bases from J, the gap between germline ends came to 10 bases. CDR3 length: 11 residues. CDR3 nucleotides: TGTGCCAGCAGGGAACAGGGAGGCTACACCTTC. This codes for CASREQGGYTF. Looking up the rest from reference TRBV2 and TRBJ1-2 gives the full variable domain: EPEVTQTPSHQVTQMGQEVILRCVPISNHLYFYWYRQILGQKVEFLVSFYNNEISEKSEIFDDQFSVERPDGSNFTLKIRSTKLEDSAMYFCASREQGGYTFGSGTRLTVV.

This clonotype was detected many times. This chain uses TRBV24-1 with TRBJ1-2, with 8 bases identical to TRBD1. Losses at the gene ends were 3 bases for V and 6 bases for J; bases not matched to a gene: 8. The CDR3 sequence is 15 residues long. The germline V gene has CDR1 KGHDR and CDR2 SFDVKD. The CDR3 DNA is TGTGCCACCAGTGATCGAACAGGGGGGCAGGATGGCTACACCTTC. Protein sequence: CATSDRTGGQDGYTF.

This clonotype was seen at least ten times. The chain recombines TRBV20-1 with TRBJ1-6; D might be TRBD1 (5 bases). The V end was cut by 1 base, the J end by 6 bases, with 16 bases between. Germline values: CDR1 DFQATT, CDR2 SNEGSKA (reference sequence). This CDR3 contains 16 residues. The CDR3 nucleotides are TGCAGTGCTAGAGTTGTCGGGGGAAGATCTAATTCACCCCTCCACTTT. It encodes CSARVVGGRSNSPLHF.

This clonotype came up many times. The chain couples TRBV24-1 to TRBJ2-2; TRBD1 might be the D (6 bases). The CDR3 has 15 amino acids. With 3 bases removed from V and 4 bases from J, the gap between germline ends came to 11 bases. CDR1 and CDR2 (germline): KGHDR, SFDVKD. The DNA of the CDR3 is TGTGCCACCAGTGATCCGGGACACCCCACCGGGGAGCTGTTTTTT. Translation: CATSDPGHPTGELFF.

This clonotype was detected ten times or more. V and J are TRBV5-1 and TRBJ1-3; no definite D call. Germline V gene data show CDR1 as SGHRS and CDR2 as YFSETQ. Trimming left V 2 bases short and J 0 bases short, with 6 bases between. The CDR3 loop spans 14 amino acids. CDR3 sequence (DNA): TGCGCCAGCAGCTTTGGGAGCTCTGGAAACACCATATATTTT. Protein: CASSFGSSGNTIYF.

This clonotype was seen ten or more times. The chain recombines TRBV27 with TRBJ2-7; 7 nucleotides match TRBD1. J was trimmed by 2 bases and V by 6 bases; bases with no gene match: 4. There are 13 residues in the CDR3. Germline values: CDR1 MNHEY, CDR2 SMNVEV (reference sequence). CDR3 region: CASRRTGAYEQYF. The CDR3, as DNA: TGTGCCAGCAGGCGGACAGGAGCCTACGAGCAGTACTTC.

This clonotype was seen repeatedly, ten times or more. The genes are TRBV5-6 and TRBJ2-1, with 7 bases that match TRBD2. The CDR3 extends over 19 amino acids. The junction had 16 bases not matched to a gene; V was cut back by 0 bases and J by 4 bases. CDR1 SGHDT and CDR2 YYEEEE come from the germline V gene. CDR3 in amino acids: CASSLGNTGTKLAYNEQFF. DNA of the CDR3: TGTGCCAGCAGCTTGGGGAATACCGGGACTAAGCTCGCGTACAATGAGCAGTTCTTC.

This clonotype was seen at least ten times. The CDR3, as DNA: TGTGGCACTAAAAAGGGGTCGTCAGATACGCAGTATTTT. Protein sequence: CGTKKGSSDTQYF. The rearrangement links TRBV27 to TRBJ2-3, with D possibly TRBD1 on 5 matching bases. Germline CDR1 and CDR2: MNHEY and SMNVEV (reference sequence). The CDR3 length is 13 residues.

This clonotype has ten or more counts. The V call is TRBV3-1, the J call TRBJ1-6; maybe TRBD1 (6 bases). Trimming stripped 0 bases from V and 10 bases from J, with 13 bases between. The V gene's germline CDR1 is LGHDT and CDR2 YNNKEL (reference sequence). CDR3 length: 15 residues. CDR3 sequence reads: CASSQDRQGHSPLHF. The CDR3 nucleotides are TGTGCCAGCAGCCAAGATCGGCAGGGGCACTCACCCCTCCACTTT.

In its sample, this clonotype was seen many times. The chain joins TRBV27 to TRBJ2-2, with D tentatively TRBD2 (5 bases). V was trimmed by 4 bases and J by 0 bases, leaving 6 bases between them. This CDR3 has 14 residues. CDR1 and CDR2 from the germline V gene are MNHEY and SMNVEV (reference sequence). The CDR3 DNA sequence: TGTGCCAGCAGTTCCGGGGCGAACACCGGGGAGCTGTTTTTT. Translated, it gives CASSSGANTGELFF.

Ten or more counts support this clonotype. The J gene is TRBJ2-1, the V gene TRBV28; 8 bases line up with TRBD1. CDR1 is MDHEN and CDR2 is SYDVKM in the germline V gene. With 6 bases clipped from V and 0 bases from J, the junction kept 4 bases outside the gene matches. This CDR3 comprises 15 residues. CDR3 protein: CASRTGVGSYNEQFF. The CDR3 region has the DNA TGTGCCAGCAGGACAGGGGTTGGCTCCTACAATGAGCAGTTCTTC.

This clonotype has ten or more counts. J is TRBJ2-1 and V is TRBV29-1, with 7 bases fitting TRBD2. Germline V gives CDR1 SQVTM, CDR2 ANQGSEA. V lost 5 bases, J lost 8 bases, and 0 bases stayed unmatched. The CDR3 has 10 amino acids. CDR3 region: CSVRGDEQFF. CDR3 nucleotide sequence: TGCAGCGTTCGGGGGGATGAGCAGTTCTTC.

This clonotype was seen many times. The genes are TRBV20-1 and TRBJ2-5; no clear D. There are 13 residues in the CDR3. V was pared by 0 bases and J by 4 bases, with 9 bases between. From germline, CDR1 is DFQATT and CDR2 SNEGSKA (reference sequence). The CDR3 region has the DNA TGCAGTGCTAGAGATCAAAAGGGAGAGACCCAGTACTTC. Its translation is CSARDQKGETQYF.

This clonotype has ten or more counts. CDR3 sequence: CASPREVGTGELFF. CDR3 coding DNA: TGTGCCAGCCCTCGGGAGGTCGGGACCGGGGAGCTGTTTTTT. This chain connects TRBV5-7 to TRBJ2-2, with 7 bases aligning to TRBD2. TRBV5-7 is known as an ORF, though its function is uncertain. The CDR3 has 14 residues. V was pared by 7 bases and J by 5 bases, with 8 bases of the junction left unmatched.

This clonotype was seen ten or more times. The rearrangement links TRBV20-1 to TRBJ2-1; possibly TRBD2 for D (6 bases). CDR1 and CDR2 from the germline V gene are DFQATT and SNEGSKA (reference sequence). The length of the CDR3 is 17 residues. V lost 0 bases and J lost 0, with 15 bases in between. CDR3 sequence reads: CSARDPQWRVSYNEQFF. The CDR3, as DNA: TGCAGTGCTAGAGATCCCCAGTGGAGGGTCTCCTACAATGAGCAGTTCTTC.

Ten or more counts support this clonotype. The chain carries TRBV20-1 and TRBJ2-1; D not certain. Germline CDR1 is DFQATT and CDR2 is SNEGSKA (reference sequence). The CDR3 runs 15 residues. The germline V and J ends were trimmed by 0 bases and 4 bases, with 13 bases remaining between them. CDR3 loop: CSARDSQGGYNEQFF. The DNA for the CDR3 is TGCAGTGCTAGAGATAGCCAAGGTGGTTACAATGAGCAGTTCTTC.

There are many counts of this clonotype. The chain carries TRBV20-1 and TRBJ1-1; D uncertain. Germline lookup yields CDR1 DFQATT and CDR2 SNEGSKA (reference sequence). Deletions cut 3 bases from V and 2 bases from J, with 13 bases between. This CDR3 contains 14 residues. The CDR3: CSASGQPANTEAFF. For the CDR3, the DNA is TGCAGTGCTAGTGGGCAACCGGCAAACACTGAAGCTTTCTTT.

Many counts were recorded for this clonotype. This chain links TRBV7-9 with TRBJ2-1; D not resolved. Germline assignment: CDR1 SEHNR and CDR2 FQNEAQ (reference sequence). The CDR3 loop spans 14 amino acids. Trimming took 5 bases from V and 5 from J, leaving 13 bases between them. The CDR3 sequence: CASSDPRLNNEQFF. Written as DNA, the CDR3 is TGTGCCAGCAGCGATCCCCGTCTAAACAATGAGCAGTTCTTC.